One and the same sample provided the 29 T cell receptor beta chains below, sequenced in a study of blood T cell repertoires in COVID-19. Data came from immunoSEQ multiplex PCR; TCRdb stores just in-frame clones and leaves some out. Of around 190,000 clones listed, roughly 84% were seen once; the top ten hold under 4%. The sequenced material came from PBMCs or T cells enriched from blood (not recorded which). These receptors all come from a woman in her 30s who had been exposed to COVID-19.

This rearrangement joins TRBV27 to TRBJ2-7, with a weak D call TRBD2 (5 bases). This CDR3 is built from 14 residues. Germline assignment: CDR1 MNHEY and CDR2 SMNVEV (reference sequence). V lost 0 bases to trimming and J lost 2 bases, with 8 bases between them. DNA for the CDR3: TGTGCCAGCAGTTTATCAGGAGGCACCTACGAGCAGTACTTC. As protein: CASSLSGGTYEQYF.

The gene calls are TRBV30 and TRBJ2-3; a possible D gene is TRBD2 (5 bases). Trimming took 0 bases from V and 6 from J, leaving 10 bases between them. Germline V gives CDR1 GTSNPN, CDR2 SVGIG (reference sequence). There are 13 residues in the CDR3. The CDR3 loop is CAWSVNRGDTQYF. In DNA form, the CDR3 reads TGTGCCTGGAGTGTAAACCGCGGGGATACGCAGTATTTT.

The V and J genes are TRBV7-9 and TRBJ1-4; D not resolved. The length of the CDR3 is 15 residues. Germline lookup yields CDR1 SEHNR and CDR2 FQNEAQ (reference sequence). The ends were cut back, 5 bases at V and 4 bases at J, with 14 bases in the middle. CDR3 protein: CASSRAQELNEKLFF. The CDR3, as DNA: TGTGCCAGCAGCCGTGCCCAGGAACTTAATGAAAAACTGTTTTTT.

DNA of the CDR3: TGTGCCAGCAGTGTCCCGGACAAACTTCCGGGAGGCACAGATACGCAGTATTTT. Translating gives CASSVPDKLPGGTDTQYF. The rearrangement uses TRBV7-9 and TRBJ2-3, with D perhaps TRBD2 (6 bases). Trimming pared 6 bases from V and 1 base from J, leaving 23 bases between. The CDR3 spans 18 residues. The germline gives CDR1 SEHNR, CDR2 FQNEAQ (reference sequence).

This chain joins TRBV29-1 and TRBJ1-1; D is undetermined. The V gene's germline CDR1 is SQVTM and CDR2 ANQGSEA. Trimming cost V 4 bases and J 1 base, with 10 bases left between them. CDR3 length equals 13 residues. DNA of the CDR3: TGCAGCGTTGTGTTTCGGGGGAACACTGAAGCTTTCTTT. Protein sequence: CSVVFRGNTEAFF.

V and J are TRBV19 and TRBJ1-1; 8 positions match TRBD1. Germline CDR1 and CDR2: LNHDA and SQIVND (reference sequence). The CDR3 sequence is 16 residues long. J was trimmed by 3 bases and V by 5 bases; bases with no gene match: 11. CDR3 region: CASSSSGGLGDTEAFF. CDR3 DNA sequence: TGTGCCAGTAGTTCTTCAGGGGGCCTGGGGGACACTGAAGCTTTCTTT.

This clone has a handful of counts. V is TRBV7-9 and J is TRBJ2-7; a possible D gene is TRBD2 (6 bases). V lost 8 bases and J lost 2, with 16 bases in between. Germline V gives CDR1 SEHNR, CDR2 FQNEAQ (reference sequence). The CDR3 is 14 amino acids. As DNA, the CDR3 is TGTGCCAGCCGCCCGCGGGACGCGACCTACGAGCAGTACTTC. Translated, it gives CASRPRDATYEQYF.

The genes are TRBV6-1 and TRBJ2-7, with 15 positions matching TRBD2. CDR1 is MNHNS and CDR2 is SASEGT in the germline V gene. Losses at the gene ends were 3 bases for V and 3 bases for J; bases not matched to a gene: 6. The CDR3 runs to 17 residues. CDR3 coding DNA: TGTGCCAGCAGTGATCGGACTAGCGGGGGGGCCAGCTACGAGCAGTACTTC. Translated, it gives CASSDRTSGGASYEQYF.

The chain joins TRBV27 to TRBJ2-1; 9 bases map to TRBD2. The CDR3 contains 16 residues. Germline CDR1 is MNHEY and CDR2 is SMNVEV (reference sequence). V shed 2 bases and J 4 bases; nucleotides not matched to a gene: 6. This CDR3 is CASSLGGGGAYNEQFF. As DNA, the CDR3 is TGTGCCAGCAGTTTAGGGGGCGGGGGGGCTTACAATGAGCAGTTCTTC.

The CDR3: CASSFYRPLNTEAFF. In DNA form, the CDR3 reads TGTGCCAGCAGCTTTTACAGACCTTTGAACACTGAAGCTTTCTTT. This sequence joins TRBV5-6 and TRBJ1-1; unclear D gene. Trimming removed 2 bases from V and 0 bases from J, with 11 bases in between. Germline CDR1 reads SGHDT; CDR2 reads YYEEEE. The length of the CDR3 is 15 residues.

The rearrangement links TRBV19 to TRBJ1-2, with TRBD1 identical over 7 bases. V gave up 5 bases and J gave up 1 base; unmatched junction bases: 7. CDR1 is LNHDA and CDR2 is SQIVND in the germline V gene (reference sequence). The CDR3 spans 15 residues. The CDR3 DNA follows: TGTGCCAGTAGTTTATCAGGGGGAGTTAACTATGGCTACACCTTC. As protein: CASSLSGGVNYGYTF.

The chain is built from TRBV5-1 and TRBJ1-2, with 8 bases that match TRBD1. V gave up 5 bases and J gave up 8 bases; unmatched junction bases: 14. Looked up from germline, CDR1 is SGHRS and CDR2 is YFSETQ. The CDR3 loop spans 15 amino acids. CDR3 DNA: TGCGCCAGCAGGGGGGAGACAGGGGCGTTTGCGGGCTACACCTTC. It specifies CASRGETGAFAGYTF.

The CDR3 loop is CASRPLAGGHSEQFF. The DNA for the CDR3 is TGTGCCAGCCGCCCACTAGCGGGGGGGCATAGTGAGCAGTTCTTC. J is TRBJ2-1 and V is TRBV2, with 13 nucleotides matching TRBD2. V was clipped by 8 bases and J by 9 bases; unmatched bases: 10. The CDR3 has 15 amino acids. Germline lookup yields CDR1 SNHLY and CDR2 FYNNEI.

This clone was seen once. The chain links TRBV18 to TRBJ1-2; D possibly corresponds to TRBD1 (5 bases). V lost 3 bases, J lost 2 bases, and 13 bases lay in between. CDR1 is KGHSH, CDR2 LQKENI, per germline. CDR3 length: 15 residues. The CDR3 DNA reads as TGTGCCAGCTCACCCTCGGCGAAGGGGAACTATGGCTACACCTTC. Translated: CASSPSAKGNYGYTF.

The rearrangement uses TRBV24-1 and TRBJ1-5, with 9 nucleotides matching TRBD1. The CDR3 covers 17 residues. V shed 5 bases, J shed 0 bases, and the junction held 7 bases outside the gene matches. Germline V gene lookup returns CDR1 KGHDR and CDR2 SFDVKD. CDR3 sequence (DNA): TGTGCCACCAGTGGAGACGGGACAGGGTATAGCAATCAGCCCCAGCATTTT. Residues: CATSGDGTGYSNQPQHF.

J is TRBJ2-3 and V is TRBV9; D gene ambiguous. Germline values: CDR1 SGDLS, CDR2 YYNGEE. CDR3 length: 13 residues. Trimming shortened V by 0 bases and J by 6 bases, and 8 bases separated the two germline ends. CDR3 residues: CASSVALEDTQYF. The CDR3 region has the DNA TGTGCCAGCAGCGTAGCGCTAGAGGATACGCAGTATTTT.

The chain joins TRBV7-9 to TRBJ1-3, with 10 bases fitting TRBD1. The length of the CDR3 is 15 residues. CDR1 is SEHNR and CDR2 is FQNEAQ in the germline V gene (reference sequence). V was clipped by 3 bases and J by 3 bases; unmatched bases: 2. The CDR3 loop reads CASSLGQGFGNTIYF. CDR3 nucleotides: TGTGCCAGCAGCTTGGGACAGGGGTTTGGAAACACCATATATTTT.

V is TRBV20-1 and J is TRBJ1-2; 7 bases map to TRBD1. V shed 7 bases and J 8 bases; nucleotides not matched to a gene: 7. There are 11 residues in the CDR3. Looked up from germline, CDR1 is DFQATT and CDR2 is SNEGSKA (reference sequence). CDR3 in amino acids: CSGTGAEGYTF. The DNA for the CDR3 is TGCAGTGGAACAGGGGCTGAGGGCTACACCTTC.

This clone appeared once. The chain employs TRBV6-2 or TRBV6-3 and TRBJ1-2; TRBD1 matches 9 bases. The CDR3 totals 19 residues. V dropped 6 bases and J dropped 2; count of bases not matched to a gene: 19. Germline assignment: CDR1 MNHEY and CDR2 SVGEGT. The CDR3 loop reads CASSGGKRDRDSKNYGYTF. In DNA form, the CDR3 reads TGTGCCAGCAGCGGCGGAAAGAGGGACAGGGACAGTAAGAACTATGGCTACACCTTC.

V and J are TRBV3-1 (or the pseudogene TRBV3-2) and TRBJ1-1, with D perhaps matching TRBD1 (5 bases). V was shortened by 0 bases and J by 0 bases, with 14 bases between the two germline ends. The CDR3 consists of 17 residues. Germline values: CDR1 LGHDT, CDR2 YNNKEL (reference sequence). This CDR3 is CASSQDLVARVNTEAFF. The CDR3 DNA follows: TGTGCCAGCAGCCAAGATTTAGTTGCCAGGGTGAACACTGAAGCTTTCTTT.

This clone was seen only once. This chain links TRBV7-9 with TRBJ2-3; D remains unclear. The CDR3 runs 15 residues. Trimming removed 4 bases at V and 4 bases at J, with 15 bases between. The germline gives CDR1 SEHNR, CDR2 FQNEAQ (reference sequence). Here the CDR3 reads CASSYSGSIADTQYF. CDR3 in DNA: TGTGCCAGCAGCTACTCCGGGTCGATCGCAGATACGCAGTATTTT.

This clone was observed once. Additional DNA sequences in this sample encode the identical CDR3. This chain joins TRBV27 and TRBJ2-1, with TRBD2 matching 9 bases. The CDR3 extends over 15 amino acids. Germline CDR1 MNHEY, CDR2 SMNVEV (reference sequence). V lost 2 bases, J lost 4 bases, and 3 bases stayed unmatched. Written as DNA, the CDR3 is TGTGCCAGCAGTTTAGGTCTAGCGGGGTACAATGAGCAGTTCTTC. It yields the protein CASSLGLAGYNEQFF.

V usage is TRBV10-3 and J usage is TRBJ1-1, with TRBD1 matching 10 bases. The CDR3 is 14 residues long. Trimming removed 10 bases from V and 1 base from J; junction bases left unmatched: 6. The germline gives CDR1 ENHRY, CDR2 SYGVKD. CDR3 loop: CATTDRGKNTEAFF. Here the CDR3 DNA reads TGTGCCACAACGGACAGGGGGAAGAACACTGAAGCTTTCTTT.

The CDR3 loop reads CAWRPGQGIGRATGELFF. For the CDR3, the DNA is TGTGCCTGGAGACCGGGACAGGGAATAGGGCGAGCCACCGGGGAGCTGTTTTTT. The chain recombines TRBV30 with TRBJ2-2; the match to TRBD1 covers 9 bases. With V trimmed by 3 bases and J by 4 bases, 15 bases remained unmatched. The CDR3 sequence is 18 residues long. Per germline, CDR1 GTSNPN and CDR2 SVGIG (reference sequence).

There are a few counts of this clone. The chain couples TRBV6-5 to TRBJ1-2; D call uncertain. Trimming took 6 bases from V and 3 from J, leaving 11 bases between them. The CDR3 extends over 13 amino acids. CDR1 is MNHEY, CDR2 SVGAGI, per germline. CDR3 sequence reads: CASRINGDYGYTF. The CDR3 coding sequence is TGTGCCAGCAGGATCAACGGAGACTATGGCTACACCTTC.

The chain has TRBV5-1 and TRBJ1-2; TRBD1 is a possible D gene (6 bases). Trimming left V 0 bases short and J 7 bases short, with 16 bases between. The germline V gene has CDR1 SGHRS and CDR2 YFSETQ. The CDR3 has 15 amino acids. The CDR3 loop reads CASSLATGPASGYTF. The CDR3 nucleotides are TGCGCCAGCAGCTTGGCGACAGGCCCGGCGAGTGGCTACACCTTC.

The chain employs TRBV6-5 and TRBJ1-1; D might be TRBD1 (5 bases). The CDR3 totals 11 residues. CDR1 is MNHEY, CDR2 SVGAGI, per germline. The V end lost 10 bases, the J end lost 7 bases, and 13 bases lay between the germline ends. DNA for the CDR3: TGTGCCACCCAGGAAGGGGTTGAAGCTTTCTTT. Amino acids: CATQEGVEAFF.

The V call is TRBV30, the J call TRBJ1-6; tentative D call: TRBD1 (6 bases). V dropped 4 bases and J dropped 4 bases, with 17 bases sitting between them. Germline V gene lookup returns CDR1 GTSNPN and CDR2 SVGIG (reference sequence). The CDR3 consists of 16 residues. The CDR3: CAWIDGGHLYNSPLHF. The CDR3 DNA is TGTGCCTGGATCGATGGGGGCCACCTTTATAATTCACCCCTCCACTTT.

The CDR3 DNA reads TGTGCCAGCCAGGGACTAGCGGGGTACGAGCAGTACTTC. It encodes CASQGLAGYEQYF. The rearrangement links TRBV19 to TRBJ2-7; 13 bases fit TRBD2. Per the germline V gene, CDR1 is LNHDA and CDR2 is SQIVND (reference sequence). The ends lost 9 bases at V and 4 bases at J; junction bases unmatched: 3. This CDR3 spans 13 amino acids.